This entry concerns a single TCR beta chain. CDR1 is MDHEN, CDR2 SYDVKM, per germline. The CDR3 has 17 residues. Losses at the gene ends were 9 bases for V and 8 bases for J; bases not matched to a gene: 16. TCRdb keeps only in-frame clones here, not all; method: immunoSEQ multiplex PCR. The sample contains 50,000 to 75,000 clones, 80% to 95% of which appear only once. This record belongs to a study of T cell changes during pregnancy in multiple sclerosis. The source was peripheral blood, collected in the third trimester of pregnancy. The chain combines TRBV28 with TRBJ1-4, with 12 bases that match TRBD1. The clonotype comes from a female donor in good health, enrolled as a control in a pregnancy study. The CDR3 sequence is CASLDSGTGGPREKLFF. The CDR3 bases are TGTGCCAGTCTTGACTCCGGGACAGGGGGCCCAAGAGAAAAACTGTTTTTT.